The 30 T cell receptor beta chains listed next were all sequenced from one sample in a study of OX40 agonist ivuxolimab in advanced cancers. Libraries were built with the immunoSEQ multiplex PCR assay. The source is immuneACCESS, and TCRdb retained only in-frame sequences with V and J called. Part of the clones is not carried over; for the studies checked, unresolved V genes explain less than half of this, and the remainder is unexplained. The sample records under 65,000 clones, around 84% of which are singletons. In total, the top ten clones hold around 2.1% of the sample. This specimen was CD4+ or CD8+ T cells sorted from blood, taken in a trial of the OX40 agonist ivuxolimab. These receptors were taken from an adult with an advanced solid tumor such as melanoma, head and neck, liver or kidney cancer.

The rearrangement joins TRBV29-1 to TRBJ2-2, with D perhaps assigned TRBD1 or TRBD2 (5 bases each). The ends were cut back, 6 bases at V and 7 bases at J, with 21 bases in the middle. CDR3 length: 15 residues. CDR1 SQVTM and CDR2 ANQGSEA come from the germline V gene. The CDR3 bases are TGCAGCGTATATCTCCGGGACGTTGGAAGCGGGGAGCTGTTTTTT. It is translated as CSVYLRDVGSGELFF.

A remark on this clone: Other DNA sequences within the sample encode an identical CDR3. The chain joins TRBV19 to TRBJ1-5; TRBD1 matches at 10 bases. The CDR3 sequence is 15 residues long. Germline CDR1 and CDR2: LNHDA and SQIVND (reference sequence). V dropped 1 base and J dropped 6; count of bases not matched to a gene: 3. DNA for the CDR3: TGTGCCAGTAGTATAGGGACAGGGGGTGGTCAGCCCCAGCATTTT. Residues: CASSIGTGGGQPQHF.

The V and J genes are TRBV28 and TRBJ1-2, with TRBD1 as a possible D gene (6 bases). CDR1 is MDHEN, CDR2 SYDVKM, per germline. Trimming removed 6 bases at V and 7 bases at J, with 12 bases between. The CDR3 is made up of 12 amino acids. The CDR3 DNA follows: TGTGCCAGCAGACAGGGAGCCGGTGGCTACACCTTC. Amino acids: CASRQGAGGYTF.

The chain carries TRBV30 and TRBJ2-7; TRBD1 might be the D (5 bases). V was pared by 0 bases and J by 2 bases, with 14 bases between. CDR3 length: 15 amino acids. Germline V gene lookup returns CDR1 GTSNPN and CDR2 SVGIG (reference sequence). The CDR3 region is CAWSVGHVSTYEQYF. The CDR3 nucleotides read TGTGCCTGGAGTGTAGGACACGTATCTACCTACGAGCAGTACTTC.

The rearrangement links TRBV5-4 to TRBJ1-5, with D perhaps TRBD1 (5 bases). Trimming cost V 3 bases and J 3 bases, with 13 bases left between them. This CDR3 spans 15 amino acids. Germline CDR1 is SGHNT and CDR2 is YYREEE (reference sequence). CDR3: CASSWGGPNNQPQHF. In nucleotides, the CDR3 is TGTGCCAGCAGCTGGGGGGGACCGAACAATCAGCCCCAGCATTTT.

This clone was seen only once. The chain links TRBV7-9 to TRBJ2-5; 9 bases map to TRBD1. CDR1 SEHNR and CDR2 FQNEAQ come from the germline V gene (reference sequence). V shed 5 bases and J 3 bases; nucleotides not matched to a gene: 4. The CDR3 spans 14 residues. The CDR3 sequence is CASSARQGEETQYF. DNA for the CDR3: TGTGCCAGCAGCGCCCGACAGGGGGAAGAGACCCAGTACTTC.

The gene calls are TRBV6-1 and TRBJ2-2; 8 positions match TRBD2. The V gene end was trimmed by 7 bases and the J gene end by 5 bases; junction bases not matched to a gene: 3. This CDR3 has 13 residues. Germline V gives CDR1 MNHNS, CDR2 SASEGT. CDR3 protein: CASTKRGTGELFF. DNA for the CDR3: TGTGCCAGCACGAAGCGGGGGACCGGGGAGCTGTTTTTT.

The chain recombines TRBV25-1 with TRBJ2-7; D may be TRBD1 (6 bases). The CDR3 has 14 amino acids. The V end lost 3 bases, the J end lost 4 bases, and 13 bases lay between the germline ends. CDR1 MGHDK and CDR2 SYGVNS come from the germline V gene. The CDR3 region has the DNA TGTGCCAGCAGTGACAGGGGCGGCTCTTACGAGCAGTACTTC. Translation gives CASSDRGGSYEQYF.

The rearrangement links TRBV6-5 to TRBJ1-1; 7 bases align to TRBD1. CDR1 and CDR2 from the germline V gene are MNHEY and SVGAGI. The CDR3 loop spans 14 amino acids. After removal of 2 bases from V and 5 bases from J, the junction contained 5 bases not matched to a gene. The CDR3 bases are TGTGCCAGCAGTTACAGGGGGCGATCAACTGAAGCTTTCTTT. Translating gives CASSYRGRSTEAFF.

This clone has only one observation. This chain uses TRBV7-3 with TRBJ2-3; TRBD2 is a possible D gene (5 bases). Trimming removed 1 base from V and 5 bases from J, with 10 bases in between. The CDR3 totals 14 residues. Germline values: CDR1 SGHTA, CDR2 FQGTGA. The CDR3 region has the DNA TGTGCCAGCAGCTTAAGGACTGTTGAAGATACGCAGTATTTT. This translates into CASSLRTVEDTQYF. The variable domain in full, with the rest retrieved from reference TRBV7-3 and TRBJ2-3, is GAGVSQTPSNKVTEKGKYVELRCDPISGHTALYWYRQSLGQGPEFLIYFQGTGAADDSGLPNDRFFAVRPEGSVSTLKIQRTERGDSAVYLCASSLRTVEDTQYFGPGTRLTVL.

This clone was seen only a few times. The V gene is TRBV5-5, the J gene TRBJ2-1; D might be TRBD2 (6 bases). Trimming stripped 4 bases from V and 1 base from J, with 12 bases between. The CDR3 totals 15 residues. In germline, CDR1 is SGHKS, CDR2 YYEKEE (reference sequence). CDR3 in DNA: TGTGCCAGCAGCCGCGAGGAGGGTTCCTACAATGAGCAGTTCTTC. It encodes CASSREEGSYNEQFF.

This clone was seen a single time. The chain has TRBV12-5 and TRBJ2-1; D gene ambiguous. The V end was cut by 1 base, the J end by 7 bases, with 8 bases between. This CDR3 has 13 amino acids. Germline CDR1 LGHNT, CDR2 FRNRAP. In DNA form, the CDR3 reads TGTGCTAGTGGTTTGGGGCTGTCGAATGAGCAGTTCTTC. This sequence encodes CASGLGLSNEQFF.

The chain is built from TRBV5-8 and TRBJ1-4, with a tentative D call TRBD1 (6 bases). Germline V gene data show CDR1 as SGHTS and CDR2 as YDEGEE. V lost 0 bases to trimming and J lost 8 bases, with 14 bases between them. The CDR3 is 15 amino acids. CDR3 nucleotides: TGTGCCAGCAGCTTGGGATGGCAAAGGGGGGAAAAACTGTTTTTT. This gives the protein CASSLGWQRGEKLFF. The complete variable domain, with remaining parts taken from reference TRBV5-8 and TRBJ1-4, reads EAGVTQSPTHLIKTRGQQATLRCSPISGHTSVYWYQQALGLGLQFLLWYDEGEERNRGNFPPRFSGRQFPNYSSELNVNALELEDSALYLCASSLGWQRGEKLFFGSGTQLSVL.

This clone is a singleton in its sample. Other DNA sequences within the sample encode an identical CDR3. The rearrangement uses TRBV28 and TRBJ1-2; no firm D call. V was shortened by 4 bases and J by 4 bases, with 19 bases between the two germline ends. From germline, CDR1 is MDHEN and CDR2 SYDVKM. The CDR3 contains 16 residues. The CDR3 region is CASSSTPATHTYGYTF. CDR3 in DNA: TGTGCCAGCAGTTCAACTCCGGCCACACACACCTATGGCTACACCTTC.

This clone has a single count. The chain joins TRBV2 to TRBJ1-2; D not resolved. The germline CDR1 and CDR2 sequences are SNHLY and FYNNEI. The length of the CDR3 is 14 residues. Trimming shortened V by 4 bases and J by 4 bases, and 13 bases separated the two germline ends. The CDR3 region is CASSVRAGSYGYTF. As DNA, the CDR3 is TGTGCCAGCAGTGTTAGAGCTGGGAGCTATGGCTACACCTTC.

The V call is TRBV6-6, the J call TRBJ1-1; 9 positions agree with TRBD1. The germline V gene has CDR1 MNHNY and CDR2 SVGAGI (reference sequence). J gave up 2 bases and V 5 bases, and 3 bases lay outside the gene matches. This CDR3 has 14 residues. CDR3 residues: CASSKGQGNTEAFF. In DNA form, the CDR3 reads TGTGCCAGCAGTAAGGGACAGGGAAACACTGAAGCTTTCTTT.

This clone came up once. The rearrangement joins TRBV11-2 to TRBJ2-7, with a possible D match to TRBD1 (6 bases). Germline V gene sequence: CDR1 SGHAT, CDR2 FQNNGV. Trimming removed 5 bases from V and 2 bases from J, with 19 bases in between. This CDR3 is 16 amino acids long. The CDR3 region is CASSPGVFWLTYEQYF. CDR3 bases: TGTGCCAGCAGCCCAGGGGTGTTTTGGCTTACCTACGAGCAGTACTTC.

This clone was seen only a few times. This chain joins TRBV5-4 and TRBJ2-2; the D is unclear. Germline values: CDR1 SGHNT, CDR2 YYREEE (reference sequence). V was clipped by 2 bases and J by 7 bases, with 9 bases between them. The CDR3 extends over 13 amino acids. This CDR3 reads CASSFDLLGELFF. DNA for the CDR3: TGTGCCAGCAGCTTCGACTTACTCGGGGAGCTGTTTTTT.

The rearrangement joins TRBV10-3 to TRBJ2-3, with D perhaps matching TRBD2 (6 bases). V gave up 6 bases and J gave up 1 base, with 11 bases separating them. CDR3 length: 14 residues. Per the germline V gene, CDR1 is ENHRY and CDR2 is SYGVKD. The CDR3 region has the DNA TGTGCCATCAGCGCCCGCGGGGGCACAGATACGCAGTATTTT. Translating gives CAISARGGTDTQYF.

The V gene is TRBV13, the J gene TRBJ1-1; D uncertain. CDR1 and CDR2 from the germline V gene are PRHDT and FYEKMQ (reference sequence). The V end was cut by 5 bases, the J end by 0 bases, with 16 bases between. The CDR3 sequence is 16 residues long. Here the CDR3 DNA reads TGTGCCAGCAGCAGTCGGCGGCGTTCCTTGAACACTGAAGCTTTCTTT. As protein: CASSSRRRSLNTEAFF.

This clone has more than one count but fewer than ten. The V gene is TRBV19, the J gene TRBJ1-5, with D hard to call. The CDR3 is made up of 16 amino acids. Germline V gene lookup returns CDR1 LNHDA and CDR2 SQIVND (reference sequence). V lost 4 bases, J lost 2 bases, and 15 bases lay in between. This CDR3 reads CASSTYLRDRNQPQHF. The CDR3 coding sequence is TGTGCCAGTAGTACGTACCTACGGGATCGCAATCAGCCCCAGCATTTT.

The V and J genes are TRBV30 and TRBJ2-3, with D tentatively TRBD1 (5 bases). The CDR3 runs to 14 residues. Germline V CDR1 and CDR2: GTSNPN, SVGIG (reference sequence). V was trimmed by 2 bases and J by 4 bases, leaving 13 bases between them. The CDR3 DNA reads TGTGCCTGGAGTAGTTTCGTCAGGGCAGATACGCAGTATTTT. Protein: CAWSSFVRADTQYF.

V is TRBV30 and J is TRBJ2-1; D perhaps matches TRBD2 (5 bases). The V gene lost 3 bases and the J gene lost 4 bases, with 16 bases spanning the gap. The CDR3 sequence is 15 residues long. Germline values: CDR1 GTSNPN, CDR2 SVGIG (reference sequence). As DNA, the CDR3 is TGTGCCTGGAGGGAGGAATTTACGGGATACAATGAGCAGTTCTTC. It encodes CAWREEFTGYNEQFF.

V usage is TRBV29-1 and J usage is TRBJ2-7; possibly TRBD1 for D (6 bases). V lost 2 bases and J 3 bases, leaving 8 bases between the germline ends. The CDR3 totals 12 residues. Looked up from germline, CDR1 is SQVTM and CDR2 is ANQGSEA. The CDR3 is CSVEQGNYEQYF. The CDR3 DNA sequence: TGCAGCGTTGAACAGGGGAACTACGAGCAGTACTTC.

Only one count was recorded for this clone. This chain uses TRBV2 with TRBJ2-1, with TRBD2 as a possible D gene (5 bases). Germline CDR1 reads SNHLY; CDR2 reads FYNNEI. V lost 3 bases and J lost 8, with 11 bases in between. The CDR3 is 13 amino acids. The CDR3 DNA is TGTGCCAGCAGTGACGGGGTCGGCGATGAGCAGTTCTTC. Residues: CASSDGVGDEQFF.

V is TRBV28 and J is TRBJ2-4; 7 bases line up with TRBD1. Germline V lookup: CDR1 MDHEN, CDR2 SYDVKM. The CDR3 totals 14 residues. V shed 4 bases and J 5 bases; nucleotides not matched to a gene: 5. CDR3 region: CASSSTGRENIQYF. The CDR3 DNA reads TGTGCCAGCAGTTCGACAGGGCGGGAAAACATTCAGTACTTC. Variable domain in full (rest from reference TRBV28 and TRBJ2-4): DVKVTQSSRYLVKRTGEKVFLECVQDMDHENMFWYRQDPGLGLRLIYFSYDVKMKEKGDIPEGYSVSREKKERFSLILESASTNQTSMYLCASSSTGRENIQYFGAGTRLSVL.

The V call is TRBV19, the J call TRBJ1-5; no clear D. From germline, CDR1 is LNHDA and CDR2 SQIVND (reference sequence). CDR3 length: 13 residues. The germline V and J ends were trimmed by 3 bases and 3 bases, with 6 bases remaining between them. Written as DNA, the CDR3 is TGTGCCAGTAGTATGGAACCCAATCAGCCCCAGCATTTT. Translating it yields CASSMEPNQPQHF.

CDR3 residues: CASSSSTIADTQYF. CDR3 nucleotide sequence: TGTGCCAGCAGCTCCTCCACCATCGCAGATACGCAGTATTTT. The chain links TRBV7-6 to TRBJ2-3; D gene uncertain. The CDR3 length is 14 residues. Per germline, CDR1 SGHVS and CDR2 FNYEAQ. Between the trimmed V and J ends, which lost 4 bases and 4 bases, there was a span of 12 bases.

The chain carries TRBV7-2 and TRBJ2-7; unclear D gene. This CDR3 is 14 amino acids long. Germline loops: CDR1 SGHTA, CDR2 FQGNSA. Trimming cost V 0 bases and J 0 bases, with 6 bases left between them. CDR3 in amino acids: CASSLAKGSYEQYF. The CDR3 coding sequence is TGTGCCAGCAGCTTAGCCAAGGGCTCCTACGAGCAGTACTTC.

V usage is TRBV4-1 and J usage is TRBJ2-3; D is unresolved. Between the trimmed V and J ends, which lost 4 bases and 5 bases, there was a span of 7 bases. CDR1 MGHRA and CDR2 YSYEKL come from the germline V gene. CDR3 length equals 12 residues. The CDR3 loop reads CASSPPGDTQYF. The CDR3 DNA reads TGCGCCAGCAGCCCCCCCGGAGATACGCAGTATTTT.